Listed below are T cell receptor beta chains from one sample, sequenced in a study of blood T cell repertoires in COVID-19. Produced via immunoSEQ multiplex PCR; TCRdb's table is partial and in-frame only. The sample contains 150,000 to 200,000 clones, approximately 86% of which appear only once. Input material: peripheral blood. These receptors were collected from a man aged 70-80 years with acute or convalescent COVID-19. Each CDR3 is given with its conserved first and last residue. A D gene is named only where the DNA matches it firmly. Some rows have no size entry. The others give once, few or many, or a class for an expanded clone.

TRBV6-2/TRBV6-3	TRBJ1-5	-	TRBD1	CASSYLRTGGGNQPQHF	TGTGCCAGCAGTTACTTACGGACAGGGGGTGGCAATCAGCCCCAGCATTTT
TRBV7-3	TRBJ1-2	once	-	CASSPTGGPYGYTF	TGTGCCAGCAGCCCGACAGGCGGGCCCTATGGCTACACCTTC
TRBV3-1/TRBV3-2	TRBJ1-1	-	-	CASSLGGLFGTEAFF	TGTGCCAGCAGCCTGGGAGGGCTTTTCGGCACTGAAGCTTTCTTT
TRBV28	TRBJ1-5	-	TRBD1	CASSPSTGQIDRKPQHF	TGTGCCAGCAGTCCGTCCACGGGACAGATAGACAGGAAGCCCCAGCATTTT
TRBV30	TRBJ1-5	-	-	CAWSVSRQVNQPQHF	TGTGCCTGGAGTGTATCCAGACAGGTCAATCAGCCCCAGCATTTT
TRBV5-1	TRBJ1-4	-	-	CASSATEPMREKLFF	TGCGCCAGCAGCGCTACAGAGCCCATGCGTGAAAAACTGTTTTTT
TRBV12-3/TRBV12-4	TRBJ1-1	-	-	CASSPYRGTEAFF	TGTGCCAGCAGCCCATATCGGGGGACTGAAGCTTTCTTT
TRBV5-6	TRBJ2-1	-	-	CASSLRAAYNEQFF	TGTGCCAGCAGCTTACGCGCTGCCTACAATGAGCAGTTCTTC
TRBV7-2	TRBJ1-3	-	-	CASSGGAVAGNTIYF	TGTGCCAGCAGCGGGGGGGCCGTTGCTGGAAACACCATATATTTT
TRBV10-2	TRBJ1-1	-	-	CASSEYTFEAFF	TGCGCCAGCAGTGAGTACACATTTGAAGCTTTCTTT
TRBV3-1/TRBV3-2	TRBJ2-2	-	-	CASSPPHLYTGELFF	TGTGCCAGCAGCCCGCCCCACTTATACACCGGGGAGCTGTTTTTT
TRBV2	TRBJ1-1	-	TRBD1	CASSQDRVNTEAFF	TGTGCCAGCAGTCAAGACAGGGTGAACACTGAAGCTTTCTTT
TRBV4-1	TRBJ2-1	-	TRBD2	CASSQDSLAAVYNEQFF	TGCGCCAGCAGCCAAGATTCACTAGCGGCGGTCTACAATGAGCAGTTCTTC
TRBV7-2	TRBJ1-4	-	-	CASTGGANEKLFF	TGTGCCAGTACAGGCGGGGCTAATGAAAAACTGTTTTTT
TRBV4-2	TRBJ1-4	-	TRBD1	CASSPGTGGSSEKLFF	TGTGCCAGCAGCCCGGGGACAGGGGGCAGCAGTGAAAAACTGTTTTTT
TRBV18	TRBJ1-3	-	-	CASSTGLTGGNTIYF	TGTGCCAGCTCAACCGGACTGACGGGGGGAAACACCATATATTTT
TRBV4-3	TRBJ2-7	-	TRBD2	CASSQGRGGRYEQYF	TGCGCCAGCAGCCAAGGCCGGGGGGGCCGGTACGAGCAGTACTTC
TRBV28	TRBJ1-2	-	-	CASRGRREANYGYTF	TGTGCCAGCAGAGGCAGGAGGGAGGCTAACTATGGCTACACCTTC
TRBV3-1/TRBV3-2	TRBJ1-1	-	-	CASSQPGSGTEAFF	TGTGCCAGCAGCCAACCGGGAAGTGGGACTGAAGCTTTCTTT
TRBV5-1	TRBJ2-7	-	TRBD1	CASSSQGASYEQYF	TGCGCCAGCAGCAGCCAGGGGGCTTCCTACGAGCAGTACTTC
TRBV4-1	TRBJ1-5	-	TRBD1	CASSQRDGQGGQPQHF	TGCGCCAGCAGCCAAAGGGACGGACAGGGGGGACAGCCCCAGCATTTT
TRBV20-1	TRBJ2-7	-	TRBD2	CSASSGGPNSEQYF	TGCAGTGCTAGTTCGGGGGGGCCAAATAGCGAGCAGTACTTC
TRBV19	TRBJ2-2	-	-	CASSETGNTGELFF	TGTGCCAGTAGTGAGACAGGGAACACCGGGGAGCTGTTTTTT
TRBV7-9	TRBJ2-4	-	-	CASSLESTFPHIQYF	TGTGCCAGCAGCTTAGAGAGTACCTTCCCGCACATTCAGTACTTC
TRBV9	TRBJ2-7	once	-	CASSVSSPGAYEQYF	TGTGCCAGCAGCGTATCTAGCCCGGGGGCCTACGAGCAGTACTTC
TRBV5-1	TRBJ1-4	-	TRBD1	CASSRDSPTNEKLFF	TGCGCCAGCAGCCGGGACAGCCCAACTAATGAAAAACTGTTTTTT
TRBV27	TRBJ1-4	-	-	CASRGKQASTNEKLFF	TGTGCCAGCAGGGGGAAACAGGCCTCCACTAATGAAAAACTGTTTTTT
TRBV12-5	TRBJ2-1	-	-	CASGSPRGGYNEQFF	TGTGCTAGTGGTTCGCCCCGAGGTGGCTACAATGAGCAGTTCTTC
TRBV6-6	TRBJ1-1	-	-	CASSHQVNTEAFF	TGTGCCAGCAGTCACCAGGTGAACACTGAAGCTTTCTTT
TRBV7-9	TRBJ1-1	few	-	CASSGQVGAEAFF	TGTGCCAGCAGCGGTCAGGTCGGCGCTGAAGCTTTCTTT
TRBV5-1	TRBJ2-1	few	-	CASQVNSGYNEQFF	TGCGCCAGCCAGGTGAACTCCGGATACAATGAGCAGTTCTTC
TRBV7-2	TRBJ1-6	-	TRBD1	CASSLDRSSYNSPLHF	TGTGCCAGCAGCTTGGACAGGAGCTCCTATAATTCACCCCTCCACTTT
TRBV12-3/TRBV12-4	TRBJ2-5	-	-	CASSEGRTQYF	TGTGCCAGCAGTGAGGGAAGGACCCAGTACTTC
TRBV10-3	TRBJ1-4	-	TRBD1	CAISARTGTNEKLFF	TGTGCCATCTCCGCCAGGACAGGAACTAATGAAAAACTGTTTTTT
TRBV19	TRBJ2-7	-	-	CASRAGTSLSYEQYF	TGTGCCAGCCGGGCCGGGACATCTCTTTCCTACGAGCAGTACTTC
TRBV11-2	TRBJ2-2	-	TRBD1	CASSRRRKGGSNTGELFF	TGTGCCAGCAGCAGACGCCGGAAAGGGGGCTCGAACACCGGGGAGCTGTTTTTT
TRBV28	TRBJ1-5	few	TRBD1	CASSLQGADQPQHF	TGTGCCAGCAGTCTCCAGGGGGCGGATCAGCCCCAGCATTTT